This TCR beta chain was observed in a study of molecular identifiers for immune sequencing clone quantification. Findings and caveats of the study: Roughly 940,000 naive cells reportedly did not prevent detection of spiked Jurkat TCR RNA from one cell. Molecules of identical TCR sharing a barcode could underestimate highly expanded clone sizes.

Naive CD8 T cells were picked out by sorting for CD8+CD4-CCR7+CD45RA+. Looked up from germline, CDR1 is MDHEN and CDR2 is SYDVKM. The CDR3 loop spans 18 amino acids. V shed 3 bases and J shed 2 bases, with 22 bases lying between them. This clonotype is judged medium-sized (0.01 to 0.1%). Its antigen is undetermined. TCRdb analysed the PCR reads with MiXCR anew, one entry per CDR3 protein. This sample has approximately 9,400 distinct CDR3 sequences, with 20% to 25% found just once. Source material: naive CD8+ T cells from blood, with Jurkat cell RNA spiked in. Specified subset: FACS-sorted CD8+CD4-CCR7+CD45RA+ naive T cells. This receptor was taken from a human donor in good health. Some libraries in this study had Jurkat cell RNA spiked in. The chain recombines TRBV28 with TRBJ2-5; possibly TRBD2 for D (5 bases). CDR3 region: CASSFPAVPRPHQETQYF. The CDR3 DNA follows: TGTGCCAGCAGTTTTCCAGCGGTGCCCCGTCCGCATCAAGAGACCCAGTACTTC.